The sequence of this T cell receptor beta chain was determined in a study of human T cells and chemical hapten exposure. Study details: Patients' scalps got diphenylcyclopropenone weekly throughout the approximately 25-week study.

This clonotype turned up a few times. Sample time point: pre-sensitization, week 0. The treatment denotes: therapeutic diphenylcyclopropenone sensitization with weekly scalp DPC. MiXCR, applied by TCRdb to the RACE reads, yields one record per CDR3 protein. The table records over 85,000 distinct CDR3 sequences, 10% to 14% of them present only once. The CDR3 consists of 11 residues. Germline CDR1 is SGHRS and CDR2 is YFSETQ. Trimming pared 0 bases from V and 7 bases from J, leaving 4 bases between. This TCR derives from a woman aged 60-75 years with alopecia areata. Some clones in this sample may be carry-over from other donors' samples. Sequencing used whole blood, obtained in connection with sensitization to the hapten diphenylcyclopropenone (DPC). The rearrangement joins TRBV5-1 to TRBJ1-1; D is undetermined. The CDR3 DNA follows: TGCGCCAGCAGCTTGGGTTTTGAAGCTTTCTTT. Translating it yields CASSLGFEAFF. The full variable domain, its missing parts supplied by reference TRBV5-1 and TRBJ1-1, is KAGVTQTPRYLIKTRGQQVTLSCSPISGHRSVSWYQQTPGQGLQFLFEYFSETQRNKGNFPGRFSGRQFSNSRSEMNVSTLELGDSALYLCASSLGFEAFFGQGTRLTVV.